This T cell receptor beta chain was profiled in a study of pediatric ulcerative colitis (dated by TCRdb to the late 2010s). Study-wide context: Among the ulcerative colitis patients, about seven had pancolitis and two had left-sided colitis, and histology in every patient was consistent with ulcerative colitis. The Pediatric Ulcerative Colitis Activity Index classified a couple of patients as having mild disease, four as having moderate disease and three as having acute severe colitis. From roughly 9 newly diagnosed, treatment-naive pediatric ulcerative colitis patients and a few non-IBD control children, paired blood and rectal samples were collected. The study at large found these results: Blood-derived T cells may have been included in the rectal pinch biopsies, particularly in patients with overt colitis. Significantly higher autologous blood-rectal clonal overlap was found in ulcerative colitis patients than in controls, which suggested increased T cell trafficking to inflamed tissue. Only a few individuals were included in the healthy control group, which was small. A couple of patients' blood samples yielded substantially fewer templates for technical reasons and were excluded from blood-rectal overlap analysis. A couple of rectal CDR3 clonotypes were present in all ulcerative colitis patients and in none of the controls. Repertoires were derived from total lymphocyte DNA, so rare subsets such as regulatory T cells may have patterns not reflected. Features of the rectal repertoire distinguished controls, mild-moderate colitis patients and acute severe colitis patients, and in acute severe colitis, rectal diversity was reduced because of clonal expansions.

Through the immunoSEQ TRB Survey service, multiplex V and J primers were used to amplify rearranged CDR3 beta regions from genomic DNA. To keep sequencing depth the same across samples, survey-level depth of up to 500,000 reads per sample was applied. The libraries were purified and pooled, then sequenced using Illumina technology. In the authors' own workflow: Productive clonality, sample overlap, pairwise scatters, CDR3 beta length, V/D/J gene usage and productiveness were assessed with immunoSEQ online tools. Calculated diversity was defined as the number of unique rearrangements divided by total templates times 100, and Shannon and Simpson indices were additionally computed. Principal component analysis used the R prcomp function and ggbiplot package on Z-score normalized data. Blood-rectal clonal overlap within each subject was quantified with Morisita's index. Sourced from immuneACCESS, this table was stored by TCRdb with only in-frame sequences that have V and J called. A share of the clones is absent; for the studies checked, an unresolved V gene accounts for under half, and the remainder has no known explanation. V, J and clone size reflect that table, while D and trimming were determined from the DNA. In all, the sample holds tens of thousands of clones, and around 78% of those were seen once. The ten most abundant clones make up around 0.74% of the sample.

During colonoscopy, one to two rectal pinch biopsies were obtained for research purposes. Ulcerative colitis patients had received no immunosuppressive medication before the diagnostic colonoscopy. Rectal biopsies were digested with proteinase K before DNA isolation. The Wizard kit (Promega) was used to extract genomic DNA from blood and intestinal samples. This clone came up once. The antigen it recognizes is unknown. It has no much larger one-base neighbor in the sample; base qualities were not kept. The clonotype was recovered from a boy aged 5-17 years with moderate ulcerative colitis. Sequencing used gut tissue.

The CDR3 protein: CAWSVKTKPGNTIYF. The sequence in DNA is TGTGCCTGGAGTGTAAAAACAAAACCTGGAAACACCATATATTTT. The V and J segments used are TRBV30 and TRBJ1-3; no D segment can be confidently identified. Including cysteine and phenylalanine, the CDR3 has 15 amino acids. Of the read, only the CDR3 DNA is kept; its 45 bases are in frame from base 1. The V end loses 0 bases and the J end loses 2 bases, and a stretch of 11 bases separates them. From a lookup of the germline V gene (reference sequence), CDR1 and CDR2 are GTSNPN and SVGIG.